Below are 14 T cell receptor beta chains sequenced from a single sample in a study of cytomegalovirus exposure and HLA in healthy donors. The primer mix had 60 Vbeta and 13 Jbeta primers. Profiled with immunoSEQ multiplex PCR; TCRdb holds only in-frame clones, not every one. The table shows some 150,000 clones, with about 85% occurring only once. Input material: PBMCs. These receptors all stem from a human donor in good health.

The CDR3 here is CASSVESSYNSPLHF. For the CDR3, the DNA is TGCGCCAGCAGCGTCGAGAGCTCCTATAATTCACCCCTCCACTTT. The chain carries TRBV5-1 and TRBJ1-6; D is undetermined. The CDR3 length is 15 residues. Trimming cost V 4 bases and J 0 bases, with 8 bases left between them. Germline lookup yields CDR1 SGHRS and CDR2 YFSETQ.

V and J are TRBV7-3 and TRBJ2-2; 12 positions agree with TRBD2. The germline CDR1 and CDR2 sequences are SGHTA and FQGTGA. The ends lost 5 bases at V and 6 bases at J; junction bases unmatched: 7. The CDR3 has 16 residues. The chain's CDR3 is CASSRGLAGIAGELFF. The CDR3 nucleotides read TGTGCCAGCAGCCGTGGACTAGCGGGAATAGCCGGGGAGCTGTTTTTT.

The CDR3 is CASSEWSNLAEAFF. CDR3 in DNA: TGTGCCAGCAGTGAGTGGTCTAACCTCGCTGAAGCTTTCTTT. The gene calls are TRBV25-1 and TRBJ1-1; D not certain. V shed 3 bases and J shed 6 bases, with 14 bases lying between them. From germline, CDR1 is MGHDK and CDR2 SYGVNS. The CDR3 extends over 14 amino acids.

The CDR3, as DNA: TGTGCCAGTAGTATCGGGGGGACATCCAATCAGCCCCAGCATTTT. Its translation: CASSIGGTSNQPQHF. This chain uses TRBV19 with TRBJ1-5; maybe TRBD1 (6 bases). Trimming removed 3 bases at V and 3 bases at J, with 12 bases between. The CDR3 runs 15 residues. CDR1 is LNHDA and CDR2 is SQIVND in the germline V gene (reference sequence).

V is TRBV7-2 and J is TRBJ2-1, with 10 bases fitting TRBD2. Germline V gene data show CDR1 as SGHTA and CDR2 as FQGNSA. This CDR3 has 15 amino acids. Trimming took 3 bases from V and 7 from J; bases not matched to a gene: 6. The chain's CDR3 is CASSFLAGVQNEQFF. CDR3 nucleotides: TGTGCCAGCAGCTTCCTAGCGGGAGTACAAAATGAGCAGTTCTTC.

The chain has TRBV19 and TRBJ2-2, with D possibly TRBD2 on 6 matching bases. Germline V lookup: CDR1 LNHDA, CDR2 SQIVND (reference sequence). Trimming stripped 3 bases from V and 9 bases from J, with 11 bases between. This CDR3 comprises 13 residues. DNA of the CDR3: TGTGCCAGTAGTATTCTCGGAGGGTGGGAGCTGTTTTTT. Translated: CASSILGGWELFF.

The chain combines TRBV11-2 with TRBJ2-7; TRBD1 agrees at 9 bases. There are 15 residues in the CDR3. With V trimmed by 6 bases and J by 3 bases, 9 bases remained unmatched. Germline CDR1 reads SGHAT; CDR2 reads FQNNGV. CDR3 nucleotide sequence: TGTGCCAGCAGATCCCCGGGACAGGGCGACTACGAGCAGTACTTC. As protein: CASRSPGQGDYEQYF.

V usage is TRBV6-6 and J usage is TRBJ1-3; 7 positions match TRBD1. V was pared by 5 bases and J by 2 bases, with 6 bases of the junction left unmatched. Germline lookup yields CDR1 MNHNY and CDR2 SVGAGI (reference sequence). This CDR3 contains 15 residues. Here the CDR3 reads CASSDRVETGNTIYF. Here the CDR3 DNA reads TGTGCCAGCAGTGACAGGGTCGAAACTGGAAACACCATATATTTT.

The rearrangement uses TRBV27 and TRBJ1-2; perhaps TRBD1 as D (6 bases). Germline CDR1 MNHEY, CDR2 SMNVEV (reference sequence). This CDR3 region has 15 residues. V dropped 3 bases and J dropped 2 bases, with 13 bases sitting between them. CDR3 loop: CASSLVQGTNYGYTF. As DNA, the CDR3 is TGTGCCAGCAGTTTGGTCCAGGGGACCAACTATGGCTACACCTTC.

The chain employs TRBV7-2 and TRBJ2-7; a weak D match, TRBD1 (6 bases). In germline, CDR1 is SGHTA, CDR2 FQGNSA. This CDR3 is built from 16 residues. Trimming removed 4 bases from V and 5 bases from J, with 21 bases in between. The CDR3 loop reads CASSSPGGGSPNEQYF. For the CDR3, the DNA is TGTGCCAGCAGCTCCCCTGGGGGCGGGTCCCCCAACGAGCAGTACTTC.

This clone has just one count. The V gene is TRBV7-9, the J gene TRBJ2-1, with a weak D call TRBD2 (5 bases). CDR3 length: 14 residues. The V and J ends lost 5 bases and 10 bases respectively, with 18 bases between them. CDR1 is SEHNR and CDR2 is FQNEAQ in the germline V gene (reference sequence). CDR3 amino acids: CASSPRGMMDEQFF. The CDR3 nucleotides read TGTGCCAGCAGCCCCCGAGGGATGATGGACGAGCAGTTCTTC.

The chain combines TRBV6-1 with TRBJ2-1, with 8 bases aligning to TRBD1. Germline CDR1 and CDR2: MNHNS and SASEGT. The CDR3 has 16 amino acids. Unmatched junction bases numbered 5, after V lost 2 bases and J lost 2 bases. CDR3 amino acids: CASSETGGRTYNEQFF. In nucleotides, the CDR3 is TGTGCCAGCAGTGAAACAGGGGGAAGAACCTACAATGAGCAGTTCTTC.

The chain employs TRBV25-1 and TRBJ1-1; possible D gene TRBD1, 6 bases. The CDR3 runs 15 residues. Germline CDR1 is MGHDK and CDR2 is SYGVNS. Trimming stripped 6 bases from V and 6 bases from J, with 20 bases between. CDR3 bases: TGTGCCAGCAGCCTAAAGGACAGTGTTAAGTCTGAAGCTTTCTTT. Amino acids: CASSLKDSVKSEAFF.

The chain recombines TRBV27 with TRBJ1-1; no clear D gene. Per the germline V gene, CDR1 is MNHEY and CDR2 is SMNVEV (reference sequence). V gave up 8 bases and J gave up 3 bases, with 10 bases separating them. The CDR3 spans 12 residues. The CDR3 loop reads CASGYRDTEAFF. The CDR3, as DNA: TGTGCCAGCGGCTACAGAGACACTGAAGCTTTCTTT.